The next 19 T cell receptor beta chains were all read from a single sample in a study of cytomegalovirus exposure and HLA in healthy donors (dated 2017 in TCRdb). The library came from the immunoSEQ multiplex PCR assay. A mixture of 60 forward primers for TCR Vbeta segments and 13 reverse primers for TCR Jbeta segments was used in the multiplex PCR. Not all clones reach the TCRdb copy of this immuneACCESS table, which keeps in-frame sequences only. Checked studies attribute under half of the gap to unresolved V genes and leave the rest unexplained. The sample table lists roughly 160,000 clones, roughly 80% of them with a count of one. The ten largest clones represent 2% to 3% of the sample. What was sequenced was PBMCs. The receptors come from a male donor in good health and CMV-seronegative.

The V call is TRBV23-1, the J call TRBJ1-2; 11 positions agree with TRBD1. TRBV23-1 is identified as an open reading frame with a role that is uncertain. V trimming: 3 bases; J trimming: 7 bases; junction bases outside the gene matches: 4. The CDR3 extends over 14 amino acids. The DNA for the CDR3 is TGCGCCAGCAGTCATGGACAGGGGGCGGGTGGCTACACCTTC. Amino acids: CASSHGQGAGGYTF.

The chain carries TRBV11-2 and TRBJ1-5; D remains ambiguous. The CDR3 is 16 residues long. The germline V and J ends were trimmed by 5 bases and 2 bases, with 16 bases remaining between them. In germline, CDR1 is SGHAT, CDR2 FQNNGV. The CDR3 sequence is CASSAAGGLGNQPQHF. CDR3 nucleotide sequence: TGTGCCAGCAGCGCGGCCGGAGGGTTGGGCAATCAGCCCCAGCATTTT. Filled out from reference TRBV11-2 and TRBJ1-5, the complete variable domain reads EAGVAQSPRYKIIEKRQSVAFWCNPISGHATLYWYQQILGQGPKLLIQFQNNGVVDDSQLPKDRFSAERLKGVDSTLKIQPAKLEDSAVYLCASSAAGGLGNQPQHFGDGTRLSIL.

The genes are TRBV28 and TRBJ1-4, with a weak D call TRBD1 (5 bases). The CDR3 sequence is 13 residues long. Germline V gene lookup returns CDR1 MDHEN and CDR2 SYDVKM. V dropped 10 bases and J dropped 6 bases, with 15 bases sitting between them. The CDR3 protein is CATGRGLDEKLFF. CDR3 sequence (DNA): TGTGCCACGGGGCGGGGGTTAGATGAAAAACTGTTTTTT.

The chain joins TRBV6-1 to TRBJ2-1; TRBD2 matches 9 bases. The germline V gene encodes CDR1 MNHNS and CDR2 SASEGT. The V gene end was trimmed by 6 bases and the J gene end by 10 bases; junction bases not matched to a gene: 7. CDR3 length: 13 amino acids. CDR3 sequence (DNA): TGTGCCAGCAGCGAGGGGCGGGGGGGCGAGCAGTTCTTC. Translated, it gives CASSEGRGGEQFF.

This clone is a singleton in its sample. This rearrangement joins TRBV9 to TRBJ1-1; D is undetermined. V gave up 3 bases and J gave up 4 bases, with 13 bases separating them. Looked up from germline, CDR1 is SGDLS and CDR2 is YYNGEE. The CDR3 loop spans 14 amino acids. The CDR3 DNA sequence: TGTGCCAGCAGCGCACAGTTACTTGGCACTGAAGCTTTCTTT. Amino acid sequence: CASSAQLLGTEAFF.

This sequence joins TRBV7-2 and TRBJ2-6; 7 bases fit TRBD2. With V trimmed by 3 bases and J by 2 bases, 13 bases remained unmatched. The CDR3 runs 19 residues. CDR1 SGHTA and CDR2 FQGNSA come from the germline V gene. In DNA form, the CDR3 reads TGTGCCAGCAGCTTCCGTTACCCCGGGGGGAGCACTGGGGCCAACGTCCTGACTTTC. Translation: CASSFRYPGGSTGANVLTF. The variable domain in full, completed from reference TRBV7-2 and TRBJ2-6, reads GAGVSQSPSNKVTEKGKDVELRCDPISGHTALYWYRQSLGQGLEFLIYFQGNSAPDKSGLPSDRFSAERTGGSVSTLTIQRTQQEDSAVYLCASSFRYPGGSTGANVLTFGAGSRLTVL.

The rearrangement links TRBV7-3 to TRBJ2-3; D possibly corresponds to TRBD1 (8 bases). With 5 bases removed from V and 5 bases from J, the gap between germline ends came to 20 bases. The CDR3 runs 16 residues. Germline CDR1 is SGHTA and CDR2 is FQGTGA. The CDR3 DNA is TGTGCCAGCAGCCGCACGCCCACAGGGGGGGGAGATACGCAGTATTTT. Amino acid sequence: CASSRTPTGGGDTQYF.

The chain has TRBV15 and TRBJ2-3; TRBD2 matches 11 bases. Per germline, CDR1 LNHNV and CDR2 YYDKDF (reference sequence). After removal of 3 bases from V and 7 bases from J, the junction contained 9 bases not matched to a gene. The CDR3 loop spans 16 amino acids. The CDR3 region is CATSSIKLAGVHTQYF. The CDR3 coding sequence is TGTGCCACCAGCAGTATTAAACTAGCGGGGGTACATACGCAGTATTTT.

The CDR3 DNA follows: TGTGCCAGCAGTTTCCCCTTCAGGGGCGAGGAGACCCAGTACTTC. It codes for CASSFPFRGEETQYF. V is TRBV28 and J is TRBJ2-5; the D gene is possibly TRBD1 (6 bases). From germline, CDR1 is MDHEN and CDR2 SYDVKM. Trimming removed 3 bases at V and 5 bases at J, with 16 bases between. The CDR3 contains 15 residues.

This clone came up a few times. This rearrangement joins TRBV6-6 to TRBJ1-1; unclear D gene. The germline V gene encodes CDR1 MNHNY and CDR2 SVGAGI (reference sequence). The CDR3 has 13 amino acids. V was pared by 6 bases and J by 5 bases, with 13 bases between. The CDR3 spells CASRDTRETEAFF. CDR3 DNA: TGTGCCAGCAGAGACACGAGGGAAACTGAAGCTTTCTTT.

The gene calls are TRBV7-6 and TRBJ2-1, with D maybe TRBD1 (6 bases). V lost 0 bases and J lost 6, with 18 bases in between. Germline V gene sequence: CDR1 SGHVS, CDR2 FNYEAQ. This CDR3 has 17 amino acids. The CDR3 DNA sequence: TGTGCCAGCAGCTTAGCCCGAGGGGGAACTGGGGGCAATGAGCAGTTCTTC. Amino acid sequence: CASSLARGGTGGNEQFF.

This sequence joins TRBV15 and TRBJ2-7; D is possibly TRBD2 (6 bases). Trimming shortened V by 1 base and J by 5 bases, and 15 bases separated the two germline ends. This CDR3 is 15 amino acids long. Germline CDR1 is LNHNV and CDR2 is YYDKDF (reference sequence). For the CDR3, the DNA is TGTGCCACCAGCAGAGGCGGGGAAAACTACGACGAGCAGTACTTC. Encoded protein: CATSRGGENYDEQYF.

The V call is TRBV6-1, the J call TRBJ1-2; D is perhaps TRBD1 (6 bases). The V end lost 2 bases, the J end lost 5 bases, and 18 bases lay between the germline ends. CDR3 size: 16 residues. The germline gives CDR1 MNHNS, CDR2 SASEGT. The CDR3, as DNA: TGTGCCAGCAGTGAAACTCTCTTAGGGGGGGGGTATGGCTACACCTTC. Its translation: CASSETLLGGGYGYTF.

The genes are TRBV28 and TRBJ2-7; possible D gene TRBD2, 6 bases. Germline V gene sequence: CDR1 MDHEN, CDR2 SYDVKM. The CDR3 extends over 13 amino acids. The V and J ends lost 3 bases and 4 bases respectively, with 10 bases between them. The DNA for the CDR3 is TGTGCCAGCAGTTTTGGAGGGGTGTACGAGCAGTACTTC. Its protein is CASSFGGVYEQYF.

The chain links TRBV5-1 to TRBJ2-3; 9 bases are a match to TRBD1. V dropped 0 bases and J dropped 3; count of bases not matched to a gene: 5. Germline-derived CDR1 and CDR2 are SGHRS and YFSETQ. The CDR3 spans 16 residues. The chain's CDR3 is CASSLVGDRVTDTQYF. CDR3 in DNA: TGCGCCAGCAGCTTGGTTGGGGACAGGGTAACAGATACGCAGTATTTT.

The J gene is TRBJ2-1, the V gene TRBV6-4; 12 nucleotides align to TRBD2. The CDR3 has 16 residues. Germline values: CDR1 MRHNA, CDR2 SNTAGT. V lost 3 bases to trimming and J lost 10 bases; unmatched junction nucleotides: 10. The CDR3 DNA reads TGTGCCAGCAGTGAAATCGCTAGCGGGGGGGCGGAGGAGCAGTTCTTC. This codes for CASSEIASGGAEEQFF.

This chain connects TRBV4-1 to TRBJ1-2, with D maybe TRBD1 (6 bases). CDR3 length: 12 amino acids. CDR1 and CDR2 from the germline V gene are MGHRA and YSYEKL. Trimming left V 3 bases short and J 8 bases short, with 10 bases between. CDR3 in DNA: TGCGCCAGCAGCCAGGAAACAGGGGGCTACACCTTC. Protein product: CASSQETGGYTF.

This clone was detected once. This chain links TRBV7-8 with TRBJ2-5; 10 positions match TRBD1. TRBJ2-7 matches the DNA end more closely, so the J call is doubtful. Germline loops: CDR1 SGHVS, CDR2 FQNEAQ. CDR3 length: 14 residues. The CDR3 DNA follows: TGTGCCAGCAGCCGGACAGGGGGAAACTACGAGCAGTACTTC. The encoded protein is CASSRTGGNYEQYF.

The CDR3 reads CATSRGLAGTYEQYF. The CDR3 nucleotides are TGTGCCACCAGCAGAGGACTAGCGGGTACCTACGAGCAGTACTTC. The V call is TRBV15, the J call TRBJ2-7, with TRBD2 matching over 10 bases. The CDR3 contains 15 residues. Germline V gene sequence: CDR1 LNHNV, CDR2 YYDKDF (reference sequence). The V segment lost 1 base and the J segment 2 bases; nucleotides outside the gene matches: 2.